This is a list of T cell receptor beta chains from one sample in a study of beta chain features in type 1 diabetes. Generated by immunoSEQ multiplex PCR, the TCRdb table keeps only in-frame clones and is missing some. The sample has around 150,000 clones, about 8.1% seen once. The sequenced sample was central memory CD4+ T cells from blood. Every receptor here comes from a woman between 18 and 30 years old with type 1 diabetes. The CDR3 runs from the conserved cysteine through the conserved F or W. A D gene is named only where the DNA matches it firmly. The size field is filled for only some rows; it gives once, few, many or a size class.

clone_size	j_call	d_call	v_call	cdr3_aa	cdr3_nt
few	TRBJ1-2	TRBD1	TRBV6-6	CASGHPQGQNYGYTF	TGTGCCAGCGGCCACCCACAGGGGCAGAACTATGGCTACACCTTC
-	TRBJ1-3	-	TRBV28	CASSFSHARSGNTIYF	TGTGCCAGCAGTTTTTCGCATGCGAGGTCCGGAAACACCATATATTTT
few	TRBJ2-1	-	TRBV2	CASSESDEQFF	TGTGCCAGCAGTGAGAGCGATGAGCAGTTCTTC
few	TRBJ2-7	-	TRBV19	CASTPTGNSYEQYF	TGTGCCAGTACCCCCACAGGGAACTCCTACGAGCAGTACTTC
few	TRBJ2-3	-	TRBV7-2	CASSQTRGDTQYF	TGTGCCAGCAGCCAGACTAGGGGAGATACGCAGTATTTT
few	TRBJ2-3	-	TRBV9	CASSVATRGRGSDTQYF	TGTGCCAGCAGCGTAGCTACAAGGGGCCGGGGGTCAGATACGCAGTATTTT
-	TRBJ2-1	-	TRBV29-1	CSVDGGRSNEQFF	TGCAGCGTTGACGGTGGGAGGTCAAATGAGCAGTTCTTC
few	TRBJ2-5	TRBD2	TRBV19	CASSVRPSGGQETQYF	TGTGCCAGTAGTGTCCGCCCTAGCGGGGGGCAAGAGACCCAGTACTTC
few	TRBJ1-2	TRBD1	TRBV20-1	CRGTVYYTF	TGCAGGGGGACAGTTTACTACACCTTC
few	TRBJ2-3	TRBD2	TRBV5-1	CASKAGGPGDTQYF	TGCGCCAGCAAGGCGGGAGGGCCAGGAGATACGCAGTATTTT
few	TRBJ2-7	TRBD1	TRBV7-9	CASSPRTGLEQYF	TGTGCCAGCAGCCCCCGGACAGGGCTCGAGCAGTACTTC
few	TRBJ2-5	TRBD1	TRBV7-2	CASSQQGARETQYF	TGTGCCAGCAGCCAACAGGGGGCTCGAGAGACCCAGTACTTC
-	TRBJ2-1	-	TRBV11-1	CASSLSPQGDEQFF	TGTGCCAGCAGCTTATCCCCCCAGGGTGATGAGCAGTTCTTC
few	TRBJ2-2	TRBD2	TRBV4-3	CASSQGGAGIGELFF	TGCGCCAGCAGCCAAGGGGGAGCGGGGATAGGGGAGCTGTTTTTT
few	TRBJ2-7	TRBD2	TRBV5-5	CASSRTSGLSSYEQYF	TGTGCCAGCAGCCGTACTAGCGGGCTGAGCTCCTACGAGCAGTACTTC
-	TRBJ2-5	-	TRBV9	CASSVSSREETQYF	TGTGCCAGCAGCGTATCGTCCAGGGAAGAGACCCAGTACTTC
-	TRBJ1-1	-	TRBV11-3	CASSRRTDTEAFF	TGTGCCAGCAGCCGACGGACAGACACTGAAGCTTTCTTT
-	TRBJ1-1	TRBD1	TRBV7-2	CASSRTGAEAFF	TGTGCCAGCAGCCGGACAGGGGCTGAAGCTTTCTTT
-	TRBJ2-5	TRBD1	TRBV7-2	CASSLSAGGWETQYF	TGTGCCAGCAGCTTATCCGCAGGGGGTTGGGAGACCCAGTACTTC
-	TRBJ2-1	TRBD2	TRBV19	CASSSAGASSYNEQFF	TGTGCCAGTAGTTCAGCGGGGGCGAGCTCCTACAATGAGCAGTTCTTC
-	TRBJ2-2	-	TRBV29-1	CSVDGQNTGELFF	TGCAGCGTTGATGGGCAGAACACCGGGGAGCTGTTTTTT
few	TRBJ2-7	-	TRBV6-5	CASSSSDKGRPYEQYF	TGTGCCAGCAGTTCCTCGGACAAGGGCCGGCCCTACGAGCAGTACTTC